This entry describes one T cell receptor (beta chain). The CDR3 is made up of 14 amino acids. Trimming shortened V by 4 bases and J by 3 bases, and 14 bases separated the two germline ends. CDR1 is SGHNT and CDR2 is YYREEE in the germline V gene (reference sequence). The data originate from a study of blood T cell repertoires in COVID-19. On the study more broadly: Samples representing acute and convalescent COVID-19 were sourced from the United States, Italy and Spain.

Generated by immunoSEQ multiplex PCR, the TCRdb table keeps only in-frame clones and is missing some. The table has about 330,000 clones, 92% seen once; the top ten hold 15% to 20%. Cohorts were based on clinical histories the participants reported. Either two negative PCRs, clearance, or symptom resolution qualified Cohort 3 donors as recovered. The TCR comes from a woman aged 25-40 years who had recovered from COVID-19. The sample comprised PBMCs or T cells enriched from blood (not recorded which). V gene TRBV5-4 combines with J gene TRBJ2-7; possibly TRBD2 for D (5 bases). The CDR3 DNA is TGTGCCAGCAGCGTAGCGTACGACAACTACGAGCAGTACTTC. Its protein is CASSVAYDNYEQYF.